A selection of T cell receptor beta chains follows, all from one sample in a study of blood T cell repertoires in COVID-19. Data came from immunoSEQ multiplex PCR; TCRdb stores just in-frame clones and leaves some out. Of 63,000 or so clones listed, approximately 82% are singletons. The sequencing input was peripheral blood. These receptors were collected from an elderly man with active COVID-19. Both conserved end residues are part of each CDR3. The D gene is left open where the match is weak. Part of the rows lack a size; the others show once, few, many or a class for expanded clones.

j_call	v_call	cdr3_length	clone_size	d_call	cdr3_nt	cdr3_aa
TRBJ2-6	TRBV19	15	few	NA	TGTGCCAGTAGTATAGCAGGGTCCGGGGCCAACGTCCTGACTTTC	CASSIAGSGANVLTF
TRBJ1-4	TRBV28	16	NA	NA	TGTGCCAGCAGTAGTTGGGGGGGCGCATACAGTGAAAAACTGTTTTTT	CASSSWGGAYSEKLFF
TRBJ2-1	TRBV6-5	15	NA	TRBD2	TGTGCCAGCAAGGGGCGGGGGTCGCCTTACAATGAGCAGTTCTTC	CASKGRGSPYNEQFF
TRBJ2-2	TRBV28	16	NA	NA	TGTGCCAGCACGGCTTCGCGGGGGCTAGCCACCGGGGAGCTGTTTTTT	CASTASRGLATGELFF
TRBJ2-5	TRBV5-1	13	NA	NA	TGCGCCAGCAGTCCCGGGATGGAAGAGACCCAGTACTTC	CASSPGMEETQYF
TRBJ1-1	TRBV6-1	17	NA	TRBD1	TGTGCCAGCAGTGATGTCGGGACAGGGGCGATATCCCGTGAAGCTTTCTTT	CASSDVGTGAISREAFF
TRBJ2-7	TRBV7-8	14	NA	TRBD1	TGTGCCAGCAGCTCAGTTCACAGGGGCAACGAGCAGTACTTC	CASSSVHRGNEQYF
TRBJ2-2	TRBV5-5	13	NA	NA	TGTGCCAGCACCTTGGATCCAACCGGGGAGCTGTTTTTT	CASTLDPTGELFF
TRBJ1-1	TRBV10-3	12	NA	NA	TGTGCCATCAGGGGGCGAGGCACTGAAGCTTTCTTT	CAIRGRGTEAFF
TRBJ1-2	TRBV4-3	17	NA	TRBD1	TGCGCCAGCAGCCAGGGTCGACAGGGGGCCCTTAACTATGGCTACACCTTC	CASSQGRQGALNYGYTF
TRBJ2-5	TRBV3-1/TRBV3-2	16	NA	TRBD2	TGTGCCAGCAGCCAAAATGACGGGGGGGCTAGGAAGACCCAGTACTTC	CASSQNDGGARKTQYF
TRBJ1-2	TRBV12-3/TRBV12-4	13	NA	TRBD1	TGTGCCAGTAGAACAGGGGGCCCGGGTGGCTACACCTTC	CASRTGGPGGYTF
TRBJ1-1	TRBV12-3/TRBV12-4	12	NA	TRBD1	TGTGCCAGCGACAGGGGAGGCACTGAAGCTTTCTTT	CASDRGGTEAFF
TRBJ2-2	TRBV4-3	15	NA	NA	TGCGCCAGCAGCCAAGAGGGGGGGCGCACCGGGGAGCTGTTTTTT	CASSQEGGRTGELFF
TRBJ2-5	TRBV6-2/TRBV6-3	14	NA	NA	TGTGCCAGCAGTTACTCCGGGACTCCGGAGACCCAGTACTTC	CASSYSGTPETQYF
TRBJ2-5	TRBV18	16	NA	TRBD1	TGTGCCAGCTCACGACTGGGGACAGGAGGTCAAGAGACCCAGTACTTC	CASSRLGTGGQETQYF
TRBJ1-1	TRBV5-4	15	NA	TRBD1	TGTGCCAGCAGCTTGGTTTTTAGGGGGCGAACTGAAGCTTTCTTT	CASSLVFRGRTEAFF
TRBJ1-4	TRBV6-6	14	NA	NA	TGTGCCAGCAGTATACAGGGCACTAATGAAAAACTGTTTTTT	CASSIQGTNEKLFF
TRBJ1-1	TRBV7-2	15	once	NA	TGTGCCAGCAGCTCCACGGGCCAGGGAGGTACTGAAGCTTTCTTT	CASSSTGQGGTEAFF
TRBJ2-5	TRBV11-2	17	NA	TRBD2	TGTGCCAGCAGCCCAGGACTAGCGGGAGGGTCGGGAGAGACCCAGTACTTC	CASSPGLAGGSGETQYF
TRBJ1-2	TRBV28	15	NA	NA	TGTGCCAGCAGTCCCGGCGGGCTCTACTCCTATGGCTACACCTTC	CASSPGGLYSYGYTF
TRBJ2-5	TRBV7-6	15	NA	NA	TGTGCCAGCAGCTTAGTATTTTCGCACAAAGAGACCCAGTACTTC	CASSLVFSHKETQYF
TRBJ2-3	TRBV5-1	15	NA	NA	TGCGCCAGCAGCTTGGGGGGCGCCGGCACAGATACGCAGTATTTT	CASSLGGAGTDTQYF
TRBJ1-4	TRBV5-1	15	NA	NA	TGCGCCAGCAGCCGGGGAGGGGTGTTCGATGAAAAACTGTTTTTT	CASSRGGVFDEKLFF
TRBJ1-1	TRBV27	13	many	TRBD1	TGTGCCAGCGGGACAGCCGTACCCACTGAAGCTTTCTTT	CASGTAVPTEAFF
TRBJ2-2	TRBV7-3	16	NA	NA	TGTGCCAGCAGCTTAAATGCCAGGCGGAACACCGGGGAGCTGTTTTTT	CASSLNARRNTGELFF
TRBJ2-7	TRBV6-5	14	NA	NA	TGTGCCAGCAGAGGGCCGGGGGGCCTTTTAGAGCAGTACTTC	CASRGPGGLLEQYF
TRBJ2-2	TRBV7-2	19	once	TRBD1	TGTGCCAGCAGCGTAGCCGGGACAGGGGGCGAGGGACGAACCGGGGAGCTGTTTTTT	CASSVAGTGGEGRTGELFF
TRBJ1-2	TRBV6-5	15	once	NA	TGTGCCAGCAGTTACTCCTCCGTCGGGTCCTATGGCTACACCTTC	CASSYSSVGSYGYTF
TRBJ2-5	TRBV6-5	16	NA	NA	TGTGCCAGCAGTTACTCGACAGGCTCTCCTTCAGAGACCCAGTACTTC	CASSYSTGSPSETQYF
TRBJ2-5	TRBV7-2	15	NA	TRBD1	TGTGCCAGCAGCAGGGACAGGGGGTATTCGGAGACCCAGTACTTC	CASSRDRGYSETQYF
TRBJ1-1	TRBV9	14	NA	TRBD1	TGTGCCAGCAGCGTAGGGACAGGTGACACTGAAGCTTTCTTT	CASSVGTGDTEAFF
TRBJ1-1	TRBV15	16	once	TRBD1	TGTGCCACCAGCAGAGTTGGACAGGGGGCACGTTTTGAAGCTTTCTTT	CATSRVGQGARFEAFF
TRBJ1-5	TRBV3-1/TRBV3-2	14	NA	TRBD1	TGTGCCAGCAGCGCCCGACAGGGGTTTCAGCCCCAGCATTTT	CASSARQGFQPQHF
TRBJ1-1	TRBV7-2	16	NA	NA	TGTGCCAGCAGCTTCGGACAGACTCCCTCGAACACTGAAGCTTTCTTT	CASSFGQTPSNTEAFF
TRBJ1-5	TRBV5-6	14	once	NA	TGTGCCAGCAGCTTGCCGGGGATAAACCAGCCCCAGCATTTT	CASSLPGINQPQHF
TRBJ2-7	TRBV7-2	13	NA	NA	TGTGCCAGCAGCTTATCTGACAGGTACGAGCAGTACTTC	CASSLSDRYEQYF
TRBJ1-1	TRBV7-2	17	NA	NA	TGTGCCAGCAGCTTACGCGGGGCGGGTTCGGGAAACACTGAAGCTTTCTTT	CASSLRGAGSGNTEAFF
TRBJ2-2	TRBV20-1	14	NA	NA	TGCAGTGCTAGTCCGACTTTGAACACCGGGGAGCTGTTTTTT	CSASPTLNTGELFF
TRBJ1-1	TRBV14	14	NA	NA	TGTGCCAGCAGCCAAGGAGGGTCTGGCACTGAAGCTTTCTTT	CASSQGGSGTEAFF
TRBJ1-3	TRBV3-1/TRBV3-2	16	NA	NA	TGTGCCAGCAGCCCAACAGGAGTAATCTCTGGAAACACCATATATTTT	CASSPTGVISGNTIYF
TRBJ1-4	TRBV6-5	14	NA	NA	TGTGCCAGCAGTTACCGGTCAACTAATGAAAAACTGTTTTTT	CASSYRSTNEKLFF
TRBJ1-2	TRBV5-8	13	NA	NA	TGTGCCAGCAGCCCCTGGACAGACTATGGCTACACCTTC	CASSPWTDYGYTF
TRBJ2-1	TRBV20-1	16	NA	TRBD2	TGCAGTGCTAGTCGATCGGCGGGAGGGAGTTACAATGAGCAGTTCTTC	CSASRSAGGSYNEQFF
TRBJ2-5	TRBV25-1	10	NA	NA	TGTGCCAGCAGTGACGGGACCCAGTACTTC	CASSDGTQYF
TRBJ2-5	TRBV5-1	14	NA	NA	TGCGCCAGCAGCTCCGGACAGTACCAAGAGACCCAGTACTTC	CASSSGQYQETQYF
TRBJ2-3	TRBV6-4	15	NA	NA	TGTGCCAGCAGTGCGGAACAGGGCTCCACAGATACGCAGTATTTT	CASSAEQGSTDTQYF
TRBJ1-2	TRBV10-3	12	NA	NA	TGTGCCATCAGTTCAGATAACTATGGCTACACCTTC	CAISSDNYGYTF
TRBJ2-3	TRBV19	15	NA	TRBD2	TGTGCCAGTAGTTGGGCGAGCGGGAGTATCCAAACGCAGTATTTT	CASSWASGSIQTQYF
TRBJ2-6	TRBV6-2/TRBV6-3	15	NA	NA	TGTGCCAGCAGTTCACCAGGCTCTGGGGCCAACGTCCTGACTTTC	CASSSPGSGANVLTF
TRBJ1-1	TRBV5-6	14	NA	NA	TGTGCCAGCAGCCAACAGGGCCCGAACACTGAAGCTTTCTTT	CASSQQGPNTEAFF
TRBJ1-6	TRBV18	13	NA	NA	TGTGCCAGCTCGTCCGACACCAATTCACCCCTCCACTTT	CASSSDTNSPLHF
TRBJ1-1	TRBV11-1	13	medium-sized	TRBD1	TGTGCCAGCAGCTTAAAACAGGGGACTGAAGCTTTCTTT	CASSLKQGTEAFF
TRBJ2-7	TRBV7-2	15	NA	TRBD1	TGTGCCAGCAGCTTAGACGGACAGGGGACCTACGAGCAGTACTTC	CASSLDGQGTYEQYF